The present TCR beta chain was sequenced within a study of cytotoxic CD8 clonotypes in ibrutinib-treated CLL. The CDR3 has 11 residues. Germline V gene sequence: CDR1 SNHLY, CDR2 FYNNEI. V lost 8 bases and J lost 4, with 8 bases in between. Investigators sought sequencing depths of between 1 in 200,000 and 1 in 1 million T cells. TCRdb's table, derived via immunoSEQ multiplex PCR, lists solely in-frame clones and lacks some. The profile shows some 200,000 clones, about 75% of them singletons. The receptor was derived from a human donor with chronic lymphocytic leukemia. This chain uses TRBV2 with TRBJ2-5; weak D call: TRBD1 (6 bases). The input for sequencing was PBMCs, taken after 12 months of ibrutinib treatment. In nucleotides, the CDR3 is TGTGCCAGCTCCAGGGGAGAGACCCAGTACTTC. Translated: CASSRGETQYF.